This T cell receptor beta chain is from a study of T cell responses to AZD1222 COVID-19 vaccine. Study-level findings and limits: The study reported that nearly half of spike-specific TCRs target unmutated variant regions. Breadth and depth of Spike-specific TCRs rose after two AZD1222 doses. It was only six AZD1222 recipients who were seropositive at baseline.

This CDR3 spans 16 amino acids. Germline loops: CDR1 SGHKS, CDR2 YYEKEE (reference sequence). V was cut by 4 bases and J by 1 base, with 18 bases left in between. Worth noting for this clone: Its antigen is still unknown.

The method was immunoSEQ multiplex PCR; TCRdb's version includes in-frame clones alone and lacks a portion of them. Of around 120,000 clones in the sample, about 85% were seen once. The chain is built from TRBV5-5 and TRBJ2-7; TRBD1 is a possible D gene (6 bases). The sample was peripheral blood, taken 28 days after the second AZD1222 dose. This TCR was sampled from an adult who received the AZD1222 COVID-19 vaccine. For the CDR3, the DNA is TGTGCCAGCAGCGTAAAAACAGGGTACCAATCCTACGAGCAGTACTTC. This encodes CASSVKTGYQSYEQYF.